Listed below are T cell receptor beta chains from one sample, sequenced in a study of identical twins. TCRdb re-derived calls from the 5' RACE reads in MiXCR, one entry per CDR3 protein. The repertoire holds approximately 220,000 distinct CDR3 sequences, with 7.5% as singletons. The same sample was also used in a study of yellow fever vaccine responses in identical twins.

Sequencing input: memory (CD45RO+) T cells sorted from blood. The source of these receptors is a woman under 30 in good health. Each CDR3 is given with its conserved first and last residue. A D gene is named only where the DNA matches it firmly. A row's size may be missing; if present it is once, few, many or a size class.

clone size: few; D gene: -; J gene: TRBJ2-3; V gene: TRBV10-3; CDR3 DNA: TGTGCCATCAGTGAAAACACAGATACGCAGTATTTT; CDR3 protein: CAISENTDTQYF
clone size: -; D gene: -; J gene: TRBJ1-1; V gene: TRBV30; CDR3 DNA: TGTGCCTGGAGTATGTTTATGAACACTGAAGCTTTCTTT; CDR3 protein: CAWSMFMNTEAFF
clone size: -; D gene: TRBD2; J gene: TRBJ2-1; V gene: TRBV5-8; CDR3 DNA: TGTGCCAGCAGCATCGGGACTAGCGGATACAATGAGCAGTTCTTC; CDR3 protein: CASSIGTSGYNEQFF
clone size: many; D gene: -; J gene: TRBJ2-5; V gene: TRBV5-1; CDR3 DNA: TGCGCCAGCAGCTCATGGGCAGGGGAAGAGACCCAGTACTTC; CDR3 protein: CASSSWAGEETQYF
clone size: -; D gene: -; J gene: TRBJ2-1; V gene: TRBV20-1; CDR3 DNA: TGCAGTGCTAGTTTGGCTGAGCAGTTCTTC; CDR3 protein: CSASLAEQFF
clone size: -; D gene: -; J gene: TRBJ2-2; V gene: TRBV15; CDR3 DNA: TGTGCCACCAGCAGCGGTGAAAGGGAGGCCGGGGAGCTGTTTTTT; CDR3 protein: CATSSGEREAGELFF
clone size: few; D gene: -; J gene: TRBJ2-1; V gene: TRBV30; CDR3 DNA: TGTGCCTGGAGTGTACCTCCCCAAATTGTACAGCAGTTCTTC; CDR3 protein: CAWSVPPQIVQQFF
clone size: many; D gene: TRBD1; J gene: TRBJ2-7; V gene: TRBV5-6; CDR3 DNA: TGTGCCAGCAAGCGACAGGGGGCGCGATCGGGGGAGCAGTACTTC; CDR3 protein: CASKRQGARSGEQYF
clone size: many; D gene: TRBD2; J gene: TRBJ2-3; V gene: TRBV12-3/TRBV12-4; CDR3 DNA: TGTGCCAACCAAGCGGGGCGCACAGATACGCAGTATTTT; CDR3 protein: CANQAGRTDTQYF
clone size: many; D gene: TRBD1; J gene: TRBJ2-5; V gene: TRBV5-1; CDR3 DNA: TGCGCCAGCAGCCCGGGACAGGGGACCTACCAAGAGACCCAGTACTTC; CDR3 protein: CASSPGQGTYQETQYF
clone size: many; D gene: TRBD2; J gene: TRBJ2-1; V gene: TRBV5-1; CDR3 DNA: TGCGCCAGCAGCTTCATGACTAGCGGGGGGATCCCCTACAATGAGCAGTTCTTC; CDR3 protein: CASSFMTSGGIPYNEQFF
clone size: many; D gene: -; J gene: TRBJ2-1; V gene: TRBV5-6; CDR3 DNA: TGTGCCAGCAGCTTGCCGGGACGAGGCAATGAGCAGTTCTTC; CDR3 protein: CASSLPGRGNEQFF
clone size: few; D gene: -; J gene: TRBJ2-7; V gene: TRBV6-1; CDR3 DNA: TGTGCCAGCATAGGGTACGAGCAGTACTTC; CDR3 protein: CASIGYEQYF
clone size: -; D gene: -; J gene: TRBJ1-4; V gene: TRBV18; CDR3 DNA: TGTGCCAGCTCACCGGGGGAGAGGGCTAATGAAAAACTGTTTTTT; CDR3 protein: CASSPGERANEKLFF
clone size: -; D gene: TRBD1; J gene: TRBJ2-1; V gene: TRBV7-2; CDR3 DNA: TGTGCCAGCAGCTTAAAAAGGGGGCAGTTGGGGCAGTTCTTC; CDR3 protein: CASSLKRGQLGQFF
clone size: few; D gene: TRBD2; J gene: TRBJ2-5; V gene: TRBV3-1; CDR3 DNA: TGTGCCAGCAGCCAGATCGGGGGACTAGCGGGGGGAGGGCAAGAGACCCAGTACTTC; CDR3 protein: CASSQIGGLAGGGQETQYF
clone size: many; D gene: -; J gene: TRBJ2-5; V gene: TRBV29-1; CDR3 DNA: TGCAGCGTTCGTTTGAGGGGACTCCAAGAGACCCAGTACTTC; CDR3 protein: CSVRLRGLQETQYF
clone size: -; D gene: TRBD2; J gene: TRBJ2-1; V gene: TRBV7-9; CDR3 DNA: TGTGCCAGCAGCTTAGATACCCAGCGGGGGAACAATGAGCAGTTCTTC; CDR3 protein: CASSLDTQRGNNEQFF
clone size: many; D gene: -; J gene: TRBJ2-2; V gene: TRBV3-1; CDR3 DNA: TGTGCCAGCAGCCAAGCCGGAAACACCGGGGAGCTGTTTTTT; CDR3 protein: CASSQAGNTGELFF
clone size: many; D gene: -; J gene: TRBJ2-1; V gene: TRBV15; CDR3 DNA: TGTGCCACCAGCTGGATAACAGGGGGGGGGAATGAGCAGTTCTTC; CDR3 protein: CATSWITGGGNEQFF
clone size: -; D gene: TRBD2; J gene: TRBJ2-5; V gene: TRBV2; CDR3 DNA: TGTGCCAGCGGTGGACTAGCGGGGGGGCGTCGGGAGACCCAGTACTTC; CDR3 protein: CASGGLAGGRRETQYF
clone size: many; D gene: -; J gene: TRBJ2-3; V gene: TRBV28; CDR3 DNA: TGTGCCAGCACCACGACAGATACGCAGTATTTT; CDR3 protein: CASTTTDTQYF
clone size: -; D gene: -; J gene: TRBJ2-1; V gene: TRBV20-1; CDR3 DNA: TGCAGTGCTCGCCGGGCCCTTCTATCCTACAATGAGCAGTTCTTC; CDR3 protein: CSARRALLSYNEQFF
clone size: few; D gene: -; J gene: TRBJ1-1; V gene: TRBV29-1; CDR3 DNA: TGCAGCGTTGTTCCTCAGGTAAATACTGAAGCTTTCTTT; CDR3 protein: CSVVPQVNTEAFF
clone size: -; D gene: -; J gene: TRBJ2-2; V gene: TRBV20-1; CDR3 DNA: TGCAGTGCTAGAGATTTTGGGGCGGGCACCGGGGAGCTGTTTTTT; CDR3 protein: CSARDFGAGTGELFF
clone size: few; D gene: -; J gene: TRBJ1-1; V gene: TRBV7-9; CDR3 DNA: TGTGCCAGCAGCTTAGTTTTGGCAGGGCGGGGTGAAGCTTTCTTT; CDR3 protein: CASSLVLAGRGEAFF
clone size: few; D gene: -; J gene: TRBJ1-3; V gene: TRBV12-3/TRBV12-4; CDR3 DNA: TGTGCCAGCACGCCGACGGGAAACACCATATATTTT; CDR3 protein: CASTPTGNTIYF
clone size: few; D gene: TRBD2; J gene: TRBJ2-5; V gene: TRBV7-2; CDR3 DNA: TGTGCCAGCAGCTTAGCCCCCCGAGGTAGCGGGAGAGGAGAGACCCAGTACTTC; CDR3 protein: CASSLAPRGSGRGETQYF
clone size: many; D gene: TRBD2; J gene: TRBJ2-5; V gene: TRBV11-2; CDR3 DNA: TGTGCCAGCAGCTTAAGCGTTGGGACTAGCGGGCAAGAGACCCAGTACTTC; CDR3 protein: CASSLSVGTSGQETQYF
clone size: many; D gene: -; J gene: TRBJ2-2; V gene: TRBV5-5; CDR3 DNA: TGTGCCAGCAGCTTGTTGGTAGGGGACACCGGGGAGCTGTTTTTT; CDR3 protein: CASSLLVGDTGELFF